These T cell receptor beta chains were read from a single sample in a study of identical twins. TCRdb ran MiXCR on the 5' RACE reads and lists one entry per CDR3 protein. The top ten clones hold over 9.5% of a sample with about 100,000 distinct CDR3 sequences, about 6.1% of them seen once. Sequencing used memory T cells sorted from blood. The receptors shown here come from a woman aged 45-59 years in good health. Each CDR3 is given with its conserved first and last residue. The D gene is left open where the match is weak. Size is stated for part of the rows, as once, few or many counts, or as a class when the clone is expanded.

clone_size | d_call | j_call | v_call | cdr3_aa | cdr3_nt
few | NA | TRBJ1-2 | TRBV29-1 | CSVVSGAGRRDGYTF | TGCAGCGTTGTATCGGGGGCAGGGCGACGTGATGGCTACACCTTC
many | TRBD2 | TRBJ2-3 | TRBV5-1 | CASSSVAGAADTQYF | TGCGCCAGCAGCTCGGTAGCGGGAGCGGCGGATACGCAGTATTTT
many | NA | TRBJ2-1 | TRBV29-1 | CSVASNEQFF | TGCAGCGTTGCTAGCAACGAGCAGTTCTTC
few | NA | TRBJ2-1 | TRBV5-6 | CASSANRGGYNEQFF | TGTGCCAGCAGCGCAAACAGGGGGGGATACAATGAGCAGTTCTTC
many | NA | TRBJ1-1 | TRBV12-3/TRBV12-4 | CASSFGQSGTEAFF | TGTGCCAGCAGTTTCGGACAGTCGGGGACTGAAGCTTTCTTT
many | NA | TRBJ2-7 | TRBV5-1 | CASSLEGSPPYEQYF | TGCGCCAGCAGCTTGGAGGGCTCTCCCCCCTACGAGCAGTACTTC
NA | TRBD2 | TRBJ2-1 | TRBV4-1 | CASSQRTGTSGSNEQFF | TGCGCCAGCAGCCAACGGACCGGGACTAGCGGGAGTAATGAGCAGTTCTTC
NA | TRBD2 | TRBJ2-3 | TRBV20-1 | CSARGRRREGLVTDTQYF | TGCAGTGCTAGAGGAAGGAGGCGGGAGGGCCTCGTCACAGATACGCAGTATTTT
many | TRBD1 | TRBJ1-4 | TRBV7-9 | CASSPYGTGAEKLFF | TGTGCCAGCAGCCCCTACGGGACAGGGGCTGAAAAACTGTTTTTT
NA | NA | TRBJ1-2 | TRBV19 | CASSIWKTAGENYGYTF | TGTGCCAGTAGTATATGGAAGACAGCCGGAGAGAACTATGGCTACACCTTC
many | TRBD2 | TRBJ2-1 | TRBV6-1 | CASSTSGRANEQFF | TGTGCCAGCAGTACGAGCGGGAGGGCGAATGAGCAGTTCTTC
many | NA | TRBJ2-3 | TRBV12-3/TRBV12-4 | CASSLRPGTVSDTQYF | TGTGCCAGCAGTTTACGCCCAGGGACTGTATCAGATACGCAGTATTTT
few | NA | TRBJ1-3 | TRBV6-5 | CASIPRRPGVSGNTIYF | TGTGCCAGCATCCCTCGACGACCCGGGGTCTCTGGAAACACCATATATTTT
many | TRBD2 | TRBJ2-1 | TRBV10-2 | CASRGTSGRYNEQFF | TGCGCCAGCAGGGGGACTAGCGGACGATACAATGAGCAGTTCTTC
many | NA | TRBJ2-2 | TRBV5-1 | CASSFLTGGGELFF | TGCGCCAGCAGCTTTTTGACAGGAGGCGGGGAGCTGTTTTTT
many | NA | TRBJ2-5 | TRBV7-9 | CASSRPSAETQYF | TGTGCCAGCAGCCGACCTAGCGCAGAGACCCAGTACTTC
NA | NA | TRBJ1-2 | TRBV29-1 | CSAWSGDGYTF | TGCAGCGCCTGGTCAGGAGACGGCTACACCTTC
few | NA | TRBJ2-3 | TRBV30 | CASRADTQYF | TGTGCCTCGAGGGCAGATACGCAGTATTTT
NA | TRBD2 | TRBJ2-5 | TRBV2 | CASMKREGPETQYF | TGTGCCAGCATGAAGCGGGAGGGCCCCGAGACCCAGTACTTC
many | NA | TRBJ1-5 | TRBV24-1 | CATSDRGGGNQPQHF | TGTGCCACCAGTGATCGAGGAGGGGGAAATCAGCCCCAGCATTTT
many | NA | TRBJ2-3 | TRBV20-1 | CSAELSGHTDTQYF | TGCAGTGCCGAACTAAGCGGCCACACAGATACGCAGTATTTT
many | TRBD1 | TRBJ2-5 | TRBV5-1 | CASSSGTDQETQYF | TGCGCCAGCAGCTCAGGGACAGACCAAGAGACCCAGTACTTC
many | TRBD1 | TRBJ1-5 | TRBV27 | CASKRGTGANQPQHF | TGTGCCAGCAAAAGGGGAACAGGGGCGAATCAGCCCCAGCATTTT
many | NA | TRBJ1-5 | TRBV30 | CAWGPNGSNQPQHF | TGTGCCTGGGGACCGAATGGTAGCAATCAGCCCCAGCATTTT
NA | TRBD2 | TRBJ2-7 | TRBV2 | CASTGLVRRGGYEQYF | TGTGCCAGCACGGGGCTAGTACGTCGGGGGGGCTACGAGCAGTACTTC
many | NA | TRBJ2-2 | TRBV7-3 | CASGIASGELFF | TGTGCCAGCGGAATTGCTAGCGGGGAGCTGTTTTTT
many | TRBD2 | TRBJ2-1 | TRBV5-4 | CASSLGGMGGYNEQFF | TGTGCCAGCAGCTTGGGGGGTATGGGGGGGTACAATGAGCAGTTCTTC
NA | NA | TRBJ2-1 | TRBV4-2 | CASSQSLSYNEQFF | TGTGCCAGCAGCCAGAGCTTGTCCTACAATGAGCAGTTCTTC
many | TRBD1 | TRBJ1-2 | TRBV14 | CASSHGTVYGYTF | TGTGCCAGCAGCCACGGGACAGTTTATGGCTACACCTTC
few | NA | TRBJ1-6 | TRBV5-1 | CASSLTPGGESPLHF | TGCGCCAGCAGCTTGACCCCGGGGGGAGAGTCACCCCTCCACTTT
few | TRBD2 | TRBJ2-3 | TRBV30 | CAWRPSGRDTDTQYF | TGTGCCTGGAGACCTAGCGGGAGGGACACAGATACGCAGTATTTT
many | NA | TRBJ2-2 | TRBV28 | CASSYVREAGELFF | TGTGCCAGCAGCTACGTGAGAGAGGCCGGGGAGCTGTTTTTT
NA | NA | TRBJ2-7 | TRBV5-4 | CASSSDSSYEQYF | TGTGCCAGCAGCTCGGACAGTTCCTACGAGCAGTACTTC
NA | NA | TRBJ2-5 | TRBV18 | CASSPPTRGEETQYF | TGTGCCAGCTCACCACCAACTCGAGGGGAAGAGACCCAGTACTTC
many | TRBD2 | TRBJ2-1 | TRBV5-1 | CASSLAPGSGASSYNEQFF | TGCGCCAGCAGCTTGGCCCCGGGAAGCGGGGCGAGCTCCTACAATGAGCAGTTCTTC
many | TRBD1 | TRBJ2-1 | TRBV5-1 | CASSSGTDPTHEQFF | TGCGCCAGCAGCTCCGGGACAGATCCTACACATGAGCAGTTCTTC
many | TRBD1 | TRBJ1-1 | TRBV24-1 | CATSDPDRGDMNTEAFF | TGTGCCACCAGTGACCCGGACAGGGGCGACATGAACACTGAAGCTTTCTTT
NA | NA | TRBJ1-1 | TRBV6-5 | CASLRTAFPGMNTEAFF | TGTGCCAGCCTTCGGACCGCCTTTCCGGGTATGAACACTGAAGCTTTCTTT
many | NA | TRBJ1-2 | TRBV7-2 | CASSLRGKGYTF | TGTGCCAGCAGCTTACGGGGGAAGGGCTACACCTTC
NA | NA | TRBJ1-2 | TRBV10-1 | CVSSMLPNTGYTF | TGCGTCAGCAGTATGCTACCCAACACTGGCTACACCTTC
many | NA | TRBJ2-3 | TRBV20-1 | CSARIGLTQYF | TGCAGTGCTAGAATTGGGTTGACGCAGTATTTT
few | NA | TRBJ1-4 | TRBV18 | CASSRVKSYATNEKLFF | TGTGCCAGCTCACGGGTTAAATCCTATGCAACTAATGAAAAACTGTTTTTT
many | NA | TRBJ2-3 | TRBV9 | CASSVVQDTQYF | TGTGCCAGCAGCGTAGTACAAGATACGCAGTATTTT
many | TRBD1 | TRBJ2-7 | TRBV4-1 | CASSHSQGASSSYEQYF | TGCGCCAGCAGCCATTCTCAGGGGGCCTCCAGCTCCTACGAGCAGTACTTC
NA | NA | TRBJ2-5 | TRBV5-6 | CASKGHPGTQYF | TGTGCCAGCAAGGGACACCCAGGGACCCAGTACTTC
many | NA | TRBJ2-4 | TRBV7-8 | CASSFGGTKNIQYF | TGTGCCAGCAGCTTCGGGGGTACCAAAAACATTCAGTACTTC
many | TRBD1 | TRBJ2-1 | TRBV20-1 | CSATRQGAEQFF | TGCAGTGCTACCAGACAGGGGGCTGAGCAGTTCTTC
NA | NA | TRBJ2-6 | TRBV7-8 | CASSLGRSGANVLTF | TGTGCCAGCAGCTTAGGGCGGTCTGGGGCCAACGTCCTGACTTTC
many | NA | TRBJ2-5 | TRBV7-8 | CASSQDETQYF | TGTGCCAGCAGCCAAGACGAGACCCAGTACTTC
many | NA | TRBJ1-4 | TRBV25-1 | CASSEWDNGLFF | TGTGCCAGCAGTGAATGGGACAACGGACTGTTTTTT
many | TRBD2 | TRBJ2-7 | TRBV18 | CASSPPGTSVAYEQYF | TGTGCCAGCTCACCACCCGGGACTAGCGTAGCCTACGAGCAGTACTTC
many | TRBD1 | TRBJ1-5 | TRBV6-2/TRBV6-3 | CASRPGTGNQPQHF | TGTGCCAGCAGACCCGGGACAGGGAATCAGCCCCAGCATTTT
many | NA | TRBJ1-4 | TRBV7-9 | CASSAWDIGLEKLFF | TGTGCCAGCAGCGCCTGGGACATCGGCTTGGAAAAACTGTTTTTT
NA | TRBD1 | TRBJ2-2 | TRBV7-8 | CASSSRGTANTGELFF | TGTGCCAGCAGCTCCAGGGGGACAGCGAACACCGGGGAGCTGTTTTTT
many | NA | TRBJ2-3 | TRBV11-2 | CASSPKSGVPDTQYF | TGTGCCAGCAGCCCCAAGTCGGGGGTCCCAGATACGCAGTATTTT
many | TRBD2 | TRBJ2-2 | TRBV10-3 | CAISDGLAGTGELFF | TGTGCCATCAGTGACGGTCTAGCGGGAACCGGGGAGCTGTTTTTT
few | NA | TRBJ2-2 | TRBV11-2 | CASSLDGSSGTGELFF | TGTGCCAGCAGCTTAGATGGATCTTCAGGCACCGGGGAGCTGTTTTTT